The T cell receptor beta chain under discussion was sequenced for a study of cytomegalovirus exposure and HLA in healthy donors. Study results and limitations: It was confirmed in vitro that a few of the CMV-associated chains were specific for CMV antigens.

V was clipped by 8 bases and J by 4 bases, with 18 bases between them. The germline V gene has CDR1 SQVTM and CDR2 ANQGSEA. This CDR3 comprises 13 residues. Sequenced by immunoSEQ multiplex PCR; TCRdb stores in-frame clones only, minus some. The sample yields fewer than 400,000 clones, roughly 90% seen once. A note on this clone: The antigen remains undetermined.

The sequence was collected from a woman aged 18-29 years in good health and CMV-seronegative. V gene TRBV29-1 combines with J gene TRBJ2-7, with a tentative D call TRBD2 (6 bases). Sequenced: PBMCs. The CDR3 nucleotides read TGCAGCCCCAGCGGGCACAGCAAATACGAGCAGTACTTC. Its protein is CSPSGHSKYEQYF.